These 3 T cell receptor beta chains came from one sample sequenced in a study of T cell repertoires in cytomegalovirus infection. One entry per CDR3 protein, called by TCRdb with MiXCR from the reads. The sample shows 450,000 to 550,000 distinct CDR3 sequences, 16% of them seen only once. The sequenced sample consisted of CD8+ T cells from PBMCs. All receptors derive from a human donor in good health (CMV status not recorded). Some clones in this sample may be carry-over from other donors' samples.

This clonotype was counted at least ten times. The J gene is TRBJ1-1, the V gene TRBV12-3 or TRBV12-4; a weak D match, TRBD1 (5 bases). Trimming took 5 bases from V and 2 from J, leaving 15 bases between them. The CDR3 is made up of 15 amino acids. CDR3 DNA sequence: TGTGCCAGCAGTCCCCCGGGGGAGACCAACACTGAAGCTTTCTTT. Translated: CASSPPGETNTEAFF.

This clonotype was detected a few times. The gene calls are TRBV6-1 and TRBJ1-5; D ambiguous. V was shortened by 4 bases and J by 4 bases, with 11 bases between the two germline ends. The CDR3 contains 14 residues. The V gene's germline CDR1 is MNHNS and CDR2 SASEGT. The CDR3 coding sequence is TGTGCCAGCAGTGCATGGACGGAGAATCAGCCCCAGCATTTT. Amino acid sequence: CASSAWTENQPQHF.

As concerns this clonotype: This may be a read error: a much more frequent sequence differs by one nucleotide. As the CDR3 is not closed by the conserved phenylalanine or tryptophan, this likely results from a read error. CDR3 sequence: CASSLGQAGETQYL. The CDR3 bases are TGTGCCAGCAGCTTAGGGCAGGCTGGAGAGACCCAGTACTTA. The V call is TRBV7-9, the J call TRBJ2-5; D gene unclear. The CDR3 has 14 amino acids. Trimming shortened V by 1 base and J by 4 bases, and 10 bases separated the two germline ends. Germline CDR1 and CDR2: SEHNR and FQNEAQ (reference sequence).